This T cell receptor (beta chain) was sequenced for a study of blood T cells in healthy people across ages. Study background: With template switching, about one barcoded beta molecule was captured per two T cells.

Findings and limits, study-wide: The study found more naive CD4+ cells and higher diversity in long-lived than aged donors.

The CDR3 consists of 16 residues. Germline-derived CDR1 and CDR2 are LGHNA and YSLEER. J gave up 2 bases and V 2 bases, and 5 bases lay outside the gene matches. Using a J-beta primer mix together with a sample-barcoded 5' primer, a second PCR was run for about 6 to 11 cycles. Using its own MiXCR run on the 5' RACE reads, TCRdb lists one record per CDR3 protein. The repertoire has around 620,000 distinct CDR3 sequences, roughly a quarter of them found once; the top ten carry roughly 20%. The donors, healthy Caucasians from Russia, were aged about 6 to 95. Each donor supplied roughly 9.2 milliliters of peripheral blood. Turning to this clonotype: Its antigen is currently unknown.

The receptor was isolated from a woman in her 70s in good health. This rearrangement joins TRBV4-3 to TRBJ2-3; 9 nucleotides align to TRBD2. Material: blood. The CDR3 loop is CASSQLSGRPTDTQYF. DNA of the CDR3: TGCGCCAGCAGCCAACTAAGCGGGAGGCCCACAGATACGCAGTATTTT.